This TCR beta chain was sequenced for a study of shared clonotypes between healthy human individuals. Per the germline V gene, CDR1 is SGDLS and CDR2 is YYNGEE. V was shortened by 5 bases and J by 3 bases, with 11 bases between the two germline ends. The CDR3 is made up of 14 amino acids. Of note for this clone: Additional DNA sequences in this sample encode the identical CDR3.

CD45RO-negative, CCR7-positively selected cells formed the naive CD8 fraction, excluding terminally differentiated effector memory CD45RA+ cells. The genomic DNA of each subset was split evenly across several immunoSEQ plates. The data were produced by immunoSEQ multiplex PCR, yet TCRdb's version contains in-frame clones alone and is incomplete. This sample yields about 2.1 million clones, of which 85% to 95% are seen a single time; about 1.5% belongs to the top ten. Sequences were obtained from naive CD8+ T cells from PBMCs. The TCR comes from a young man in good health. Some clones in this sample may be carry-over from other donors' samples. The chain recombines TRBV9 with TRBJ1-4, with D tentatively TRBD1 (5 bases). The CDR3: CASSVGGANEKLFF. CDR3 nucleotide sequence: TGTGCCAGCAGTGTTGGGGGGGCTAATGAAAAACTGTTTTTT.